The present TCR beta chain was sequenced within a study of T cells in Graves' hyperthyroidism and ophthalmopathy. From RNA transcripts, TCR beta CDR3 regions were amplified. RT-PCR in the first round (using the HTBI primer set) targeted the TCR CDR3. TCRdb reanalysed the multiplex PCR reads using MiXCR and keeps one entry per CDR3 protein. Counted here are hundreds of thousands of distinct CDR3 sequences, 13% to 15% occurring once; the ten biggest clones make up about a tenth. The specimen was blood. The origin of this receptor is a woman between 18 and 30 years old with Graves' hyperthyroidism.

The CDR3 coding sequence is TGTGCCAGCAGCTTAGTGGGGCGAGGCACCGGGGAGCTGTTTTTT. This encodes CASSLVGRGTGELFF. The gene calls are TRBV7-2 and TRBJ2-2; a possible D gene is TRBD1 (5 bases). CDR3 length equals 15 residues. V dropped 1 base and J dropped 4 bases, with 10 bases sitting between them. The germline V gene has CDR1 SGHTA and CDR2 FQGNSA.